This T cell receptor (beta chain) came from a study of CD8+ T cells in alopecia areata. Study information: Tofacitinib continued for 6 to 18 months and was then withheld for 6 months.

This CDR3 has 13 amino acids. CDR1 SNHLY and CDR2 FYNNEI come from the germline V gene. Deletions cut 3 bases from V and 3 bases from J, with 5 bases between. This clone came up once. The target antigen is unknown. cDNA reverse transcribed from extracted RNA served as the sequencing template. Profiling relied on immunoSEQ multiplex PCR, and the TCRdb table lists in-frame clones only, not all of them. The sample yields approximately 150,000 clones, about 90% seen once. Broader study findings: Mice gave a clearer picture of TCR sharing than patients did, possibly for HLA-related reasons.

The TCR comes from a human donor with alopecia areata. The rearrangement joins TRBV2 to TRBJ2-2; D is unclear. Here the sequenced sample was CD8+ T cells sorted from blood, taken at week 0. In DNA, the CDR3 is TGTGCCAGCAGTGACACCTACACCGGGGAGCTGTTTTTT. It is translated as CASSDTYTGELFF.